These 3 T cell receptor beta chains were sequenced from one sample in a study of blood T cell repertoires in COVID-19. Using immunoSEQ multiplex PCR, the repertoire was profiled, and TCRdb retains in-frame clones only, with some absent. The repertoire includes under 250,000 clones, roughly 84% of them detected once, and 27% sits in the top ten. Sample: peripheral blood. The source of these receptors is a man in his forties with acute or convalescent COVID-19.

This sequence joins TRBV15 and TRBJ1-5; 7 bases line up with TRBD1. The trim removed 3 bases at V and 7 bases at J, leaving 12 bases unmatched. CDR3 length: 16 residues. CDR1 is LNHNV, CDR2 YYDKDF, per germline (reference sequence). CDR3 nucleotides: TGTGCCACCAGCAGCAGTCTGACAGGGTCGTACCAGCCCCAGCATTTT. Amino acid sequence: CATSSSLTGSYQPQHF.

The chain couples TRBV28 to TRBJ1-3; no clear D. Germline V gives CDR1 MDHEN, CDR2 SYDVKM. The CDR3 spans 13 residues. V was shortened by 11 bases and J by 7 bases, with 18 bases between the two germline ends. Here the CDR3 reads CAGAGGGPNTIYF. The CDR3 DNA reads as TGTGCCGGAGCCGGAGGCGGCCCCAACACCATATATTTT.

This clone was counted a single time. The chain is built from TRBV12-3 or TRBV12-4 and TRBJ1-2; TRBD1 agrees at 8 bases. V was pared by 6 bases and J by 6 bases, with 6 bases of the junction left unmatched. The CDR3 totals 13 residues. CDR3 in amino acids: CASSGQGRNGYTF. For the CDR3, the DNA is TGTGCCAGCAGCGGACAGGGCAGGAATGGCTACACCTTC.